These 8 T cell receptor beta chains originate from one sample sequenced in a study of shared clonotypes between healthy human individuals. Repertoires were generated with immunoSEQ multiplex PCR, while TCRdb's copy carries only in-frame clones and drops some. This sample has fewer than 400,000 clones, with around two thirds found just once. Input material: memory CD4+ T cells sorted from blood. Subset defined: CD45RA-negative fraction. Receptor source: a man aged 30 to 39 in good health.

This clone was found once. The same CDR3 arises from other DNA sequences in this sample as well. The chain joins TRBV18 to TRBJ1-1; D gene uncertain. This CDR3 is 13 amino acids long. Germline V lookup: CDR1 KGHSH, CDR2 LQKENI. V was clipped by 6 bases and J by 2 bases, with 10 bases between them. The CDR3 nucleotides read TGTGCCAGCTCCCCGCAGAGAAACACTGAAGCTTTCTTT. Amino acids: CASSPQRNTEAFF.

V usage is TRBV15 and J usage is TRBJ2-2, with D perhaps matching TRBD1 (6 bases). The CDR3 is made up of 15 amino acids. Germline assignment: CDR1 LNHNV and CDR2 YYDKDF (reference sequence). Trimming took 4 bases from V and 7 from J, leaving 16 bases between them. The CDR3 coding sequence is TGTGCCACCAGCAAGGGGACATACGGTGACGGGGAGCTGTTTTTT. Translating gives CATSKGTYGDGELFF.

The rearrangement links TRBV5-1 to TRBJ1-1; D is undetermined. This CDR3 comprises 13 residues. Germline-derived CDR1 and CDR2 are SGHRS and YFSETQ. The V end was cut by 4 bases, the J end by 1 base, with 8 bases between. The CDR3 nucleotides read TGCGCCAGCAGCACGACCCCGAACACTGAAGCTTTCTTT. This encodes CASSTTPNTEAFF. The variable domain in full, with the rest retrieved from reference TRBV5-1 and TRBJ1-1, is KAGVTQTPRYLIKTRGQQVTLSCSPISGHRSVSWYQQTPGQGLQFLFEYFSETQRNKGNFPGRFSGRQFSNSRSEMNVSTLELGDSALYLCASSTTPNTEAFFGQGTRLTVV.

The V gene is TRBV11-2, the J gene TRBJ2-7; perhaps TRBD2 as D (6 bases). The CDR3 runs to 16 residues. The V gene lost 1 base and the J gene lost 4 bases, with 17 bases spanning the gap. Germline-derived CDR1 and CDR2 are SGHAT and FQNNGV. CDR3 bases: TGTGCCAGCAGCTTAGGCGTGTTGGGGGGTTTTTACGAGCAGTACTTC. It yields the protein CASSLGVLGGFYEQYF.

This clone has just one count. This chain links TRBV5-1 with TRBJ2-2; no clear D. With 0 bases removed from V and 5 bases from J, the gap between germline ends came to 8 bases. This CDR3 spans 14 amino acids. Germline assignment: CDR1 SGHRS and CDR2 YFSETQ. The CDR3 DNA reads TGCGCCAGCAGCTTGGAGTGGGGTACCGGGGAGCTGTTTTTT. The encoded protein is CASSLEWGTGELFF.

The chain has TRBV7-2 and TRBJ2-7; D unresolved. Germline CDR1 is SGHTA and CDR2 is FQGNSA. V was trimmed by 7 bases and J by 6 bases, leaving 13 bases between them. The CDR3 is 12 residues long. CDR3 region: CASNIRPGEQYF. DNA of the CDR3: TGTGCCAGCAATATCAGGCCGGGCGAGCAGTACTTC.

The rearrangement joins TRBV6-5 to TRBJ2-2; maybe TRBD2 (5 bases). The CDR3 loop spans 14 amino acids. The V gene's germline CDR1 is MNHEY and CDR2 SVGAGI. Trimming cost V 7 bases and J 6 bases, with 15 bases left between them. The CDR3 loop reads CASKERALAGELFF. The CDR3 DNA reads TGTGCCAGCAAGGAGAGGGCATTAGCCGGGGAGCTGTTTTTT.

There are a few counts of this clone. The V and J genes are TRBV7-9 and TRBJ2-1; D possibly uses TRBD1 or TRBD2 (5 bases each). The V gene's germline CDR1 is SEHNR and CDR2 FQNEAQ (reference sequence). The CDR3 is made up of 13 amino acids. Deletions cut 2 bases from V and 6 bases from J, with 8 bases between. CDR3 sequence reads: CASSLWGSNEQFF. The CDR3 nucleotides are TGTGCCAGCAGCTTATGGGGGAGCAATGAGCAGTTCTTC.